There are a few counts of the clone carrying this TCR beta chain. Its target is unknown. These data are taken from a study of blood T cells in healthy people across ages. Germline-derived CDR1 and CDR2 are SGHAT and FQNNGV. The ends were cut back, 10 bases at V and 5 bases at J, with 11 bases in the middle. This CDR3 region has 11 residues. A second roughly 7 to 12 cycle PCR used barcoded and J-beta primers. In TCRdb, the 5' RACE reads were re-called with MiXCR into one record per CDR3 protein. The sample has around 1,600,000 distinct CDR3 sequences; 35% to 45% are singletons. The study's findings and limits: Per million T cells, the diversity of TCR beta decreased roughly linearly as age advanced.

J is TRBJ2-5 and V is TRBV11-2; unclear D gene. This receptor was identified in a woman aged 18-29 years in good health. The sample comprised blood. CDR3 coding DNA: TGTGCCACCTTAGCTCTCGAGACCCAGTACTTC. This gives the protein CATLALETQYF.